This TCR beta chain was retrieved from a study of T-cell reconstitution after alpha-beta-depleted transplantation in children. V was pared by 5 bases and J by 3 bases, with 8 bases of the junction left unmatched. Per germline, CDR1 MNHEY and CDR2 SMNVEV (reference sequence). The CDR3 spans 15 residues. This clonotype was recorded many times. Its antigen is unknown. General study findings and limits: Elevated TCRbeta diversity at day 60 was traced, in some patients, to surviving recipient T cells and thymic progenitors. T cells produced anew were the main source of T-cell counts and diversity one year after transplant.

Using unique molecular identifiers, the investigators prepared the TCRbeta library. TCRdb passed the PCR reads through MiXCR, listing each CDR3 protein once. The sample lists about 640,000 distinct CDR3 sequences, roughly 13% occurring once. The chain recombines TRBV27 with TRBJ2-7; 9 nucleotides align to TRBD2. The material sequenced was PBMCs, mostly from graft donor cells, taken 360 days after TCRalphabeta/CD19-depleted stem cell transplant. The clonotype originates from a male patient younger than 18 who had a stem cell transplant for acute myeloid leukemia, so the T cells may come from the graft donor. This CDR3 reads CASSPTGLAVYEQYF. The DNA for the CDR3 is TGTGCCAGCAGTCCGACGGGACTAGCTGTCTACGAGCAGTACTTC.